A single sample gave rise to the 2 T cell receptor beta chains below, sequenced in a study of cytomegalovirus exposure and HLA in healthy donors. The PCR made use of 60 Vbeta and 13 Jbeta primers. The protocol was immunoSEQ multiplex PCR, while the TCRdb copy is restricted to in-frame clones and leaves out a portion. The top ten hold 1.6% of the sample, which has about 120,000 clones, roughly four fifths seen once. The sequenced sample consisted of PBMCs. The receptor set was obtained from a young woman in good health and CMV-seronegative.

This clone was seen only once. This sequence joins TRBV10-2 and TRBJ2-3; D may be TRBD1 (6 bases). The CDR3 runs to 14 residues. Trimming removed 3 bases from V and 4 bases from J, with 11 bases in between. Germline V lookup: CDR1 WSHSY, CDR2 SAAADI. As DNA, the CDR3 is TGCGCCAGCAGTGAAGGCAGGGGACCAGATACGCAGTATTTT. Protein product: CASSEGRGPDTQYF.

The rearrangement joins TRBV6-1 to TRBJ2-6; D unresolved. Germline loops: CDR1 MNHNS, CDR2 SASEGT. Trimming left V 1 base short and J 0 bases short, with 10 bases between. The CDR3 covers 17 residues. DNA for the CDR3: TGTGCCAGCAGTGAAGGCGCCAGACTCTCTGGGGCCAACGTCCTGACTTTC. It encodes CASSEGARLSGANVLTF.